A selection of T cell receptor beta chains follows, all from one sample in a study of blood T cells in healthy people across ages. From the 5' RACE reads, TCRdb called clonotypes with MiXCR, one entry per CDR3 protein. This sample has approximately 2,000,000 distinct CDR3 sequences, with around 40% found just once. The specimen was blood. These receptor sequences come from a human donor in good health. Each CDR3 is given with its conserved first and last residue. D genes are given only for firm matches. Clone size, where shown, is once, few, many, or a class for clones that have expanded.

V gene	clone size	D gene	J gene	CDR3 protein	CDR3 DNA
TRBV7-2	few	NA	TRBJ2-1	CASSSLYDEQFF	TGTGCCAGCAGCTCCCTCTACGATGAGCAGTTCTTC
TRBV6-2/TRBV6-3	many	NA	TRBJ2-6	CATHPGPSSGANVLTF	TGTGCCACTCATCCGGGACCTTCCTCTGGGGCCAACGTCCTGACTTTC
TRBV5-1	NA	NA	TRBJ2-7	CASSLGYRSVSYEQYF	TGCGCCAGCAGCTTGGGGTACAGGTCGGTCTCCTACGAGCAGTACTTC
TRBV12-3/TRBV12-4	few	NA	TRBJ2-7	CASRSTVNEQYF	TGTGCCAGCAGGTCGACAGTGAACGAGCAGTACTTC
TRBV20-1	NA	NA	TRBJ2-5	CSARPPAETQYF	TGCAGTGCTAGACCCCCTGCTGAGACCCAGTACTTC
TRBV12-3/TRBV12-4	NA	TRBD1	TRBJ1-2	CASSFGKTGVHTF	TGTGCCAGCAGTTTTGGTAAAACAGGGGTTCACACCTTC
TRBV7-2	few	TRBD1	TRBJ1-2	CASSPRQGSWGYTF	TGTGCCAGCAGCCCCCGACAGGGGTCCTGGGGCTACACCTTC
TRBV20-1	once	NA	TRBJ1-6	CSARDPTPAQMTLHF	TGCAGTGCTAGAGATCCCACCCCAGCCCAAATGACCCTCCACTTT
TRBV2	NA	NA	TRBJ1-2	CASKMGYGYTF	TGTGCCAGCAAGATGGGTTATGGCTACACCTTC
TRBV7-9	NA	NA	TRBJ2-7	CASSDLGGNYNDEQYF	TGTGCCAGCAGCGACTTAGGCGGGAACTATAACGACGAGCAGTACTTC
TRBV5-1	NA	TRBD1	TRBJ2-2	CASRFGTGWNTGELFF	TGCGCCAGCAGATTTGGGACAGGGTGGAACACCGGGGAGCTGTTTTTT
TRBV5-1	once	NA	TRBJ1-6	CASTPTGPDSPLHF	TGCGCCAGCACCCCCACAGGGCCGGATTCACCCCTCCACTTT
TRBV12-5	NA	NA	TRBJ2-2	CASGSPMDWREVTGELFF	TGTGCTAGTGGTTCCCCTATGGACTGGCGCGAGGTCACCGGGGAGCTGTTTTTT
TRBV7-2	NA	TRBD1	TRBJ1-1	CASSPTGQGTTYTEAFF	TGTGCCAGCAGCCCCACGGGACAGGGGACAACCTACACTGAAGCTTTCTTT
TRBV29-1	few	TRBD1	TRBJ2-1	CSGTGTGGFSYNEQFF	TGCAGCGGAACCGGGACAGGGGGGTTCTCCTACAATGAGCAGTTCTTC
TRBV6-5	once	NA	TRBJ1-2	CASSPPGQDGYTF	TGTGCCAGCAGTCCGCCGGGCCAGGATGGCTACACCTTC
TRBV7-8	NA	NA	TRBJ1-3	CASSLGRGTYTIYF	TGTGCCAGCAGCTTGGGACGGGGCACATACACCATATATTTT
TRBV19	NA	NA	TRBJ2-1	CASSIGAGFDEQFF	TGTGCCAGTAGTATAGGGGCGGGGTTCGATGAGCAGTTCTTC
TRBV20-1	NA	TRBD1	TRBJ2-7	CSAEPTQGSSYEQYF	TGCAGTGCCGAACCCACACAGGGGAGCTCCTACGAGCAGTACTTC
TRBV5-4	few	NA	TRBJ1-2	CASSPAGTLRGYTF	TGTGCCAGCAGTCCTGCCGGGACCCTCAGGGGCTACACCTTC
TRBV10-3	NA	TRBD2	TRBJ2-5	CAISESGAGEKEQYF	TGTGCCATCAGTGAGTCGGGAGCGGGGGAGAAAGAGCAGTACTTC